These 23 T cell receptor beta chains originate from one sample sequenced in a study of blood T cell repertoires in COVID-19. TCRdb keeps only in-frame clones here, not all; method: immunoSEQ multiplex PCR. Of nearly 200,000 clones listed, 70% to 90% are singletons. Sequencing was done on a sample of peripheral blood. These receptors all stem from a woman between 70 and 85 years old with acute or convalescent COVID-19.

The chain combines TRBV6-1 with TRBJ2-1; tentatively, D is TRBD2 (6 bases). V was cut by 2 bases and J by 4 bases, with 12 bases left in between. Looked up from germline, CDR1 is MNHNS and CDR2 is SASEGT. The CDR3 is made up of 15 amino acids. CDR3 coding DNA: TGTGCCAGCAGTGAACTAGTGGGGACTTACAATGAGCAGTTCTTC. It encodes CASSELVGTYNEQFF.

The chain combines TRBV5-4 with TRBJ2-3, with 9 bases matching TRBD2. Germline V gene lookup returns CDR1 SGHNT and CDR2 YYREEE (reference sequence). V shed 4 bases and J 4 bases; nucleotides not matched to a gene: 10. This CDR3 comprises 16 residues. The CDR3, as DNA: TGTGCCAGCAGCCCGGCCAGCGGGAGGATTCCAGATACGCAGTATTTT. It yields the protein CASSPASGRIPDTQYF.

The genes are TRBV9 and TRBJ1-3; no clear D. V dropped 1 base and J dropped 4 bases, with 21 bases sitting between them. CDR3 length equals 18 residues. Germline V gene sequence: CDR1 SGDLS, CDR2 YYNGEE. In nucleotides, the CDR3 is TGTGCCAGCAGCGTACTGGCGGATGCTGGTGTCTCCGGAAACACCATATATTTT. Translating gives CASSVLADAGVSGNTIYF.

The CDR3 DNA is TGTGCCAGTAGTATACAGTCGCAATATGAAAAACTGTTTTTT. Its protein product is CASSIQSQYEKLFF. The chain has TRBV19 and TRBJ1-4; no firm D call. Trimming left V 2 bases short and J 6 bases short, with 10 bases between. The length of the CDR3 is 14 residues. CDR1 is LNHDA, CDR2 SQIVND, per germline (reference sequence).

V usage is TRBV6-6 and J usage is TRBJ1-6; 12 bases align to TRBD1. V shed 6 bases and J 9 bases; nucleotides not matched to a gene: 6. CDR1 MNHNY and CDR2 SVGAGI come from the germline V gene (reference sequence). This CDR3 is built from 15 residues. In DNA, the CDR3 is TGTGCCAGCAGCCGAGGGACAGGGGGCTCTTCACCCCTCCACTTT. It translates to CASSRGTGGSSPLHF.

The rearrangement joins TRBV7-3 to TRBJ2-5; 7 bases align to TRBD2. The CDR3 loop spans 13 amino acids. J gave up 5 bases and V 5 bases, and 5 bases lay outside the gene matches. From germline, CDR1 is SGHTA and CDR2 FQGTGA. Written as DNA, the CDR3 is TGTGCCAGCAGCCGAGGACTAGACGAGACCCAGTACTTC. Its translation: CASSRGLDETQYF.

This clone is a singleton in its sample. The CDR3 protein is CASSSRTGSSYNSPLHF. The CDR3 DNA sequence: TGTGCCAGTAGTTCCCGGACAGGAAGCTCCTATAATTCACCCCTCCACTTT. V and J are TRBV19 and TRBJ1-6; the match to TRBD1 covers 7 bases. The CDR3 extends over 17 amino acids. The trim removed 5 bases at V and 0 bases at J, leaving 7 bases unmatched. Looked up from germline, CDR1 is LNHDA and CDR2 is SQIVND (reference sequence). The whole variable domain, remainder taken from reference TRBV19 and TRBJ1-6, is DGGITQSPKYLFRKEGQNVTLSCEQNLNHDAMYWYRQDPGQGLRLIYYSQIVNDFQKGDIAEGYSVSREKKESFPLTVTSAQKNPTAFYLCASSSRTGSSYNSPLHFGNGTRLTVT.

This clone was detected only once. The CDR3 loop reads CASSYSNQRGVDTQYF. DNA of the CDR3: TGTGCCAGCAGTTACTCGAATCAGCGGGGGGTGGATACGCAGTATTTT. This chain joins TRBV6-5 and TRBJ2-3; 9 bases match TRBD2. The CDR3 has 16 residues. The ends lost 0 bases at V and 6 bases at J; junction bases unmatched: 7. Germline CDR1 MNHEY, CDR2 SVGAGI.

J is TRBJ2-2 and V is TRBV7-6; D ambiguous. The CDR3 is 15 amino acids. In germline, CDR1 is SGHVS, CDR2 FNYEAQ. V shed 5 bases and J shed 1 base, with 11 bases lying between them. CDR3: CASSPRYWNTGELFF. As DNA, the CDR3 is TGTGCCAGCAGCCCGCGGTACTGGAACACCGGGGAGCTGTTTTTT.

CDR3 region: CASSLGAGTNTGELFF. In DNA form, the CDR3 reads TGCGCCAGCAGCTTGGGGGCGGGGACCAACACCGGGGAGCTGTTTTTT. The chain has TRBV5-1 and TRBJ2-2; D perhaps matches TRBD2 (6 bases). Trimming took 0 bases from V and 2 from J, leaving 11 bases between them. Looked up from germline, CDR1 is SGHRS and CDR2 is YFSETQ. This CDR3 spans 16 amino acids.

V and J are TRBV19 and TRBJ2-1, with 8 bases that match TRBD1. This CDR3 contains 15 residues. Looked up from germline, CDR1 is LNHDA and CDR2 is SQIVND (reference sequence). After removal of 5 bases from V and 4 bases from J, the junction contained 7 bases not matched to a gene. CDR3 sequence (DNA): TGTGCCAGTAGTCTATCAGGGGGCGCATACAATGAGCAGTTCTTC. Encoded protein: CASSLSGGAYNEQFF.

DNA of the CDR3: TGTGCCAGCAAGATAGCGGGAGGCCCCCCCGGGGAGCTGTTTTTT. Protein: CASKIAGGPPGELFF. The chain recombines TRBV2 with TRBJ2-2; 10 bases line up with TRBD2. Per germline, CDR1 SNHLY and CDR2 FYNNEI. The CDR3 totals 15 residues. V dropped 7 bases and J dropped 6; count of bases not matched to a gene: 8.

The chain recombines TRBV11-3 with TRBJ2-3, with 8 bases fitting TRBD1. Germline CDR1 reads SGHNT; CDR2 reads YENEEA. The CDR3 runs 16 residues. The V gene end was trimmed by 3 bases and the J gene end by 2 bases; junction bases not matched to a gene: 7. The CDR3 DNA follows: TGTGCCAGCAGCTTTGGGGGGACAGGAGACACAGATACGCAGTATTTT. Protein product: CASSFGGTGDTDTQYF.

The sample holds a few counts of this clone. The rearrangement links TRBV19 to TRBJ1-4, with 10 bases lining up with TRBD1. Germline lookup yields CDR1 LNHDA and CDR2 SQIVND (reference sequence). This CDR3 has 15 amino acids. Losses at the gene ends were 3 bases for V and 6 bases for J; bases not matched to a gene: 4. CDR3 in amino acids: CASSITGQGDEKLFF. CDR3 coding DNA: TGTGCCAGTAGTATTACCGGACAGGGGGATGAAAAACTGTTTTTT.

This clone occurred once. The V call is TRBV7-9, the J call TRBJ1-2; D uncertain. Trimming took off 5 bases at V and 4 bases at J, with 14 bases between the two ends. Germline V gene sequence: CDR1 SEHNR, CDR2 FQNEAQ (reference sequence). The CDR3 covers 14 residues. The CDR3 DNA follows: TGTGCCAGCAGCCCCGACACTCGGGGCTATGGCTACACCTTC. It translates to CASSPDTRGYGYTF.

The chain carries TRBV2 and TRBJ1-1, with D tentatively TRBD1 (5 bases). The germline V and J ends were trimmed by 7 bases and 5 bases, with 20 bases remaining between them. This CDR3 contains 15 residues. CDR1 and CDR2 (germline): SNHLY, FYNNEI. The CDR3 loop reads CASTANSGGETEAFF. The CDR3 bases are TGTGCCAGCACCGCCAATTCTGGGGGGGAAACTGAAGCTTTCTTT. The variable domain in full, with the rest retrieved from reference TRBV2 and TRBJ1-1, is EPEVTQTPSHQVTQMGQEVILRCVPISNHLYFYWYRQILGQKVEFLVSFYNNEISEKSEIFDDQFSVERPDGSNFTLKIRSTKLEDSAMYFCASTANSGGETEAFFGQGTRLTVV.

This clone came up a few times. J is TRBJ1-6 and V is TRBV3-1 (or the pseudogene TRBV3-2), with 8 bases fitting TRBD1. Trimming took 4 bases from V and 12 from J; bases not matched to a gene: 8. CDR1 and CDR2 from the germline V gene are LGHDT and YNNKEL (reference sequence). The CDR3 contains 14 residues. CDR3 bases: TGTGCCAGCAGCCCACCAGGGGGCGGATTACCCCTCCACTTT. This sequence encodes CASSPPGGGLPLHF.

The table lists this clone with a count of one. This chain connects TRBV4-3 to TRBJ1-1; D perhaps matches TRBD1 (5 bases). Looked up from germline, CDR1 is LGHNA and CDR2 is YSLEER. The CDR3 sequence is 13 residues long. V was cut by 1 base and J by 9 bases, with 12 bases left in between. DNA of the CDR3: TGCGCCAGCAGCCAAGTGCGGGACGGTAAAGCTTTCTTT. It encodes CASSQVRDGKAFF.

V is TRBV10-1 and J is TRBJ1-2; no clear D gene. This CDR3 has 13 residues. Trimming removed 3 bases at V and 1 base at J, with 6 bases between. Germline values: CDR1 WNHNN, CDR2 SYGVQD (reference sequence). The CDR3 reads CASSENSNYGYTF. CDR3 nucleotide sequence: TGCGCCAGCAGTGAAAACAGTAACTATGGCTACACCTTC.

The V call is TRBV7-9, the J call TRBJ1-1; TRBD1 is a possible D gene (6 bases). Trimming took off 2 bases at V and 1 base at J, with 17 bases between the two ends. The CDR3 consists of 17 residues. Per germline, CDR1 SEHNR and CDR2 FQNEAQ (reference sequence). CDR3 nucleotide sequence: TGTGCCAGCAGCTTATTACCGAGGACAGAGAAGAACACTGAAGCTTTCTTT. Translating it yields CASSLLPRTEKNTEAFF.

CDR3 sequence: CASSQVGAYSPLHF. The CDR3 DNA reads as TGTGCCAGCAGCCAAGTGGGGGCCTATTCACCCCTCCACTTT. The chain combines TRBV3-1 (or the pseudogene TRBV3-2) with TRBJ1-6; a weak D match, TRBD1 (6 bases). Germline assignment: CDR1 LGHDT and CDR2 YNNKEL (reference sequence). V shed 1 base and J shed 8 bases, with 9 bases lying between them. This CDR3 has 14 amino acids.

This clone has a single count. The chain is built from TRBV5-4 and TRBJ1-6; 7 bases line up with TRBD1. Germline CDR1 reads SGHNT; CDR2 reads YYREEE (reference sequence). The CDR3 extends over 16 amino acids. Trimming took 0 bases from V and 7 from J; bases not matched to a gene: 7. The CDR3 DNA reads as TGTGCCAGCAGCTTGGGAGGGGACAGCCTAAATTCACCCCTCCACTTT. Translation: CASSLGGDSLNSPLHF. The complete variable domain, with remaining parts taken from reference TRBV5-4 and TRBJ1-6, reads ETGVTQSPTHLIKTRGQQVTLRCSSQSGHNTVSWYQQALGQGPQFIFQYYREEENGRGNFPPRFSGLQFPNYSSELNVNALELDDSALYLCASSLGGDSLNSPLHFGNGTRLTVT.

The rearrangement uses TRBV7-2 and TRBJ1-1; no reliable D call. Germline assignment: CDR1 SGHTA and CDR2 FQGNSA. CDR3 length equals 11 residues. With 5 bases removed from V and 4 bases from J, the gap between germline ends came to 5 bases. The CDR3 DNA reads TGTGCCAGCAGCCCTATCACTGAAGCTTTCTTT. Protein sequence: CASSPITEAFF.